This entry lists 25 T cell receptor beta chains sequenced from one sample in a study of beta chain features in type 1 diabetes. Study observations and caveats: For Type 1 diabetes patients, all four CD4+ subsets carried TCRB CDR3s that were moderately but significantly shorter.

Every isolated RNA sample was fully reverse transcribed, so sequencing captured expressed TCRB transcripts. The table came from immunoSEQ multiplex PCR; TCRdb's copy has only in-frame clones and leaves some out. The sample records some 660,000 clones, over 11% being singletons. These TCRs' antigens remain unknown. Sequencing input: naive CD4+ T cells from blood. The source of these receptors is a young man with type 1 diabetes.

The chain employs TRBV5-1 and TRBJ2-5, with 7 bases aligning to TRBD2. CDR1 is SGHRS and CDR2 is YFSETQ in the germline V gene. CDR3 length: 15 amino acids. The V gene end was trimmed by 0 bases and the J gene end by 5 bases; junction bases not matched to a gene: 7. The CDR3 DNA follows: TGCGCCAGCAGCTTGGCCGAGGGAGGGCCGGAGACCCAGTACTTC. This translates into CASSLAEGGPETQYF.

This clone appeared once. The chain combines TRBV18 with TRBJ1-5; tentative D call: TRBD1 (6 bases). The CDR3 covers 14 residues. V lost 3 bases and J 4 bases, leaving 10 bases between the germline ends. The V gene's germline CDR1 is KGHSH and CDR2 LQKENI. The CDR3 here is CASSPTGPNQPQHF. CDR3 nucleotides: TGTGCCAGCTCACCGACAGGACCTAATCAGCCCCAGCATTTT.

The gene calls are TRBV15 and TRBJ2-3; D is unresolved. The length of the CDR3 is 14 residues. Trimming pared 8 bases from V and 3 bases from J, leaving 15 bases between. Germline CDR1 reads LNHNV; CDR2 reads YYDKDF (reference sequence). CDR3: CATGLVGGTDTQYF. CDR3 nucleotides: TGTGCCACCGGGCTGGTGGGTGGAACAGATACGCAGTATTTT.

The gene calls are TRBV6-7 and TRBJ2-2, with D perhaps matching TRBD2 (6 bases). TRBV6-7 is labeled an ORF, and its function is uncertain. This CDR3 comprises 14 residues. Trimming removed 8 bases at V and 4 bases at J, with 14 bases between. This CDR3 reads CASPERVGTGELFF. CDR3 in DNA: TGTGCCAGCCCTGAGCGGGTGGGCACCGGGGAGCTGTTTTTT.

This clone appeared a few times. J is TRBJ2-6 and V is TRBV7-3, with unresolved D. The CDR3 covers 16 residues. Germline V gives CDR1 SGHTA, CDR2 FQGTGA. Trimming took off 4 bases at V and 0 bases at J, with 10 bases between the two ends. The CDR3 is CASSSIRTSGANVLTF. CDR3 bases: TGTGCCAGCAGCTCCATCAGAACCTCTGGGGCCAACGTCCTGACTTTC.

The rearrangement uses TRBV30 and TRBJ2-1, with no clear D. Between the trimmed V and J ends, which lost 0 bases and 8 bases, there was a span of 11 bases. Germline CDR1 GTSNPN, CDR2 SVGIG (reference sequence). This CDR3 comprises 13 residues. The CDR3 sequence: CAWSVNRWDEQFF. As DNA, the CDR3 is TGTGCCTGGAGTGTAAATCGGTGGGATGAGCAGTTCTTC. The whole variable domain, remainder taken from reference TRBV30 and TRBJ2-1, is SQTIHQWPATLVQPVGSPLSLECTVEGTSNPNLYWYRQAAGRGLQLLFYSVGIGQISSEVPQNLSASRPQDRQFILSSKKLLLSDSGFYLCAWSVNRWDEQFFGPGTRLTVL.

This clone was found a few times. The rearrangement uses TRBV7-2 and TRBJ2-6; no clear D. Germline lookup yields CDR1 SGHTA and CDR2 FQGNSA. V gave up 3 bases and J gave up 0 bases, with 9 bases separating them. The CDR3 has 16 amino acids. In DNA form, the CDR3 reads TGTGCCAGCAGCTTTAGACCGATCTCTGGGGCCAACGTCCTGACTTTC. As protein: CASSFRPISGANVLTF.

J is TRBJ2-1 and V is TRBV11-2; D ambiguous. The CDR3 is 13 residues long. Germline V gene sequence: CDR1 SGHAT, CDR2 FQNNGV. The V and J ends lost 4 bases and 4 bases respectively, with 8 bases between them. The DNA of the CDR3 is TGTGCCAGCAGCTCCACACGTTACAATGAGCAGTTCTTC. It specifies CASSSTRYNEQFF.

The CDR3 bases are TGTGCCAGCAGCTTAGTTGGTAGCGGGAGTAATGAGCAGTTCTTC. Amino acid sequence: CASSLVGSGSNEQFF. The gene calls are TRBV7-2 and TRBJ2-1, with 9 bases identical to TRBD2. Looked up from germline, CDR1 is SGHTA and CDR2 is FQGNSA. This CDR3 is built from 15 residues. V gave up 1 base and J gave up 7 bases; unmatched junction bases: 5.

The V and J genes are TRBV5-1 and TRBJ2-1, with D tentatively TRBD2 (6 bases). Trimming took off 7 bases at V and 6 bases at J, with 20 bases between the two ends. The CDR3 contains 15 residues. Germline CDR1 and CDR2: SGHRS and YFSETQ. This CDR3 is CASGGTDAKGNEQFF. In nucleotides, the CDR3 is TGCGCCAGCGGAGGGACCGACGCAAAGGGCAATGAGCAGTTCTTC. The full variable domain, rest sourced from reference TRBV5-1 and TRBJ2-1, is KAGVTQTPRYLIKTRGQQVTLSCSPISGHRSVSWYQQTPGQGLQFLFEYFSETQRNKGNFPGRFSGRQFSNSRSEMNVSTLELGDSALYLCASGGTDAKGNEQFFGPGTRLTVL.

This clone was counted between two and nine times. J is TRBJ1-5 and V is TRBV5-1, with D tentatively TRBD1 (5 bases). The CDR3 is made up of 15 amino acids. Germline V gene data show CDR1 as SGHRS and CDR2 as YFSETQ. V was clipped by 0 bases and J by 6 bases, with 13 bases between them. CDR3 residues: CASSLGSGPSQPQHF. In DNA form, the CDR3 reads TGCGCCAGCAGCTTGGGTTCAGGGCCCTCTCAGCCCCAGCATTTT.

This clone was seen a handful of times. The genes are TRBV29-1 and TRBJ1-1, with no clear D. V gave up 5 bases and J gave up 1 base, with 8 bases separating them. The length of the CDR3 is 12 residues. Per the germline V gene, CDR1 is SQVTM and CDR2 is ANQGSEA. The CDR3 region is CSVRSANTEAFF. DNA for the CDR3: TGCAGCGTTCGTTCAGCGAACACTGAAGCTTTCTTT.

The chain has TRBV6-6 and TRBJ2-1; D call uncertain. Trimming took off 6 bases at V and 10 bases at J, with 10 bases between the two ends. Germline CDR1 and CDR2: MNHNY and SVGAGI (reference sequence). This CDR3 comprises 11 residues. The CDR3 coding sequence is TGTGCCAGCAGCCTCGACCCCGAGCAGTTCTTC. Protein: CASSLDPEQFF.

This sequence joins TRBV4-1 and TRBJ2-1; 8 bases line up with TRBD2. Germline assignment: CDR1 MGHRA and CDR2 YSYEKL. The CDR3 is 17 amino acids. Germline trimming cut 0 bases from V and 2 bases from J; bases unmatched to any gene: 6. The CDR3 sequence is CASSQEAGSGAYNEQFF. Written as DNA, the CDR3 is TGCGCCAGCAGCCAAGAGGCCGGTAGCGGGGCCTACAATGAGCAGTTCTTC.

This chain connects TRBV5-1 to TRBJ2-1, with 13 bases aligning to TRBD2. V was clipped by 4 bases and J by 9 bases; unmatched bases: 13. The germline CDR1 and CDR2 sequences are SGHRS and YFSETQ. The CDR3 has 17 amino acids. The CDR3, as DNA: TGCGCCAGCAGCCTACCCCTACTAGCGGGGGGGCCGGCTGAGCAGTTCTTC. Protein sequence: CASSLPLLAGGPAEQFF. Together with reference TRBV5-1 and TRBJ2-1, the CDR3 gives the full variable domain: KAGVTQTPRYLIKTRGQQVTLSCSPISGHRSVSWYQQTPGQGLQFLFEYFSETQRNKGNFPGRFSGRQFSNSRSEMNVSTLELGDSALYLCASSLPLLAGGPAEQFFGPGTRLTVL.

The CDR3 DNA sequence: TGTGCCAGCATCCAAGCAGGGCGGACTGAAGCTTTCTTT. Translating gives CASIQAGRTEAFF. The chain has TRBV6-5 and TRBJ1-1; a possible D gene is TRBD1 (5 bases). Germline V gives CDR1 MNHEY, CDR2 SVGAGI. Trimming left V 7 bases short and J 5 bases short, with 14 bases between. The CDR3 runs 13 residues.

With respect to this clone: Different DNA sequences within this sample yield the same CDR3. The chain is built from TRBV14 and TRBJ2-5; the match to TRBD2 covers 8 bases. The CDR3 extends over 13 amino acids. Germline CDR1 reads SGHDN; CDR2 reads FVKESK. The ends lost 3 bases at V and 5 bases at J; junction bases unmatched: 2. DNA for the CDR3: TGTGCCAGCAGCCAGGGACTAGGGGAGACCCAGTACTTC. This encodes CASSQGLGETQYF.

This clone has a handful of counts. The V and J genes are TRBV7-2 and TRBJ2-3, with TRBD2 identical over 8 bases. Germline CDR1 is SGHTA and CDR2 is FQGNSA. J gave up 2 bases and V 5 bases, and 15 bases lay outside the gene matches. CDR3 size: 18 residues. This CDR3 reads CASSLVNGLAGLTDTQYF. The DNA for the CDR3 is TGTGCCAGCAGCCTAGTTAATGGGCTAGCGGGCCTCACAGATACGCAGTATTTT. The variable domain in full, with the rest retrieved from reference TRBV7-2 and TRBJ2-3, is GAGVSQSPSNKVTEKGKDVELRCDPISGHTALYWYRQSLGQGLEFLIYFQGNSAPDKSGLPSDRFSAERTGGSVSTLTIQRTQQEDSAVYLCASSLVNGLAGLTDTQYFGPGTRLTVL.

CDR3 nucleotides: TGTGCCAGCAGCCAGGGGGCTTGGGCCTACGAGCAGTACTTC. Translated: CASSQGAWAYEQYF. The chain combines TRBV4-2 with TRBJ2-7; maybe TRBD1 (6 bases). The CDR3 is 14 residues long. Trimming stripped 3 bases from V and 2 bases from J, with 11 bases between. Germline CDR1 reads LGHNA; CDR2 reads YNFKEQ.

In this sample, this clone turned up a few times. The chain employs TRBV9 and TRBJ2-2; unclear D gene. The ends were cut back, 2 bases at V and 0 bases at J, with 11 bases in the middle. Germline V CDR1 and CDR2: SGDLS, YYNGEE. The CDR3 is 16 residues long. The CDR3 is CASSVGVGTNTGELFF. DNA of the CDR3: TGTGCCAGCAGCGTTGGGGTTGGCACGAACACCGGGGAGCTGTTTTTT.

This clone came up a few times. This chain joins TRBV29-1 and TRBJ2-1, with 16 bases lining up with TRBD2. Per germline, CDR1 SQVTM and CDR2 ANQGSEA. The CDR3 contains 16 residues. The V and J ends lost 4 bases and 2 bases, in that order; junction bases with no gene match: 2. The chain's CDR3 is CSVGGTSGRAYNEQFF. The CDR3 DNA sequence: TGCAGCGTTGGGGGGACTAGCGGGAGGGCCTACAATGAGCAGTTCTTC.

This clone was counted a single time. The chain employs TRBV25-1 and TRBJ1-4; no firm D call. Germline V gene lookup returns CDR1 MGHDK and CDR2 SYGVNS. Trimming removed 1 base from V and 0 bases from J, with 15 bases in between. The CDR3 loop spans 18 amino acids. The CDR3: CASSEFGARLTTNEKLFF. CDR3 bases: TGTGCCAGCAGTGAATTCGGTGCCAGACTTACAACTAATGAAAAACTGTTTTTT.

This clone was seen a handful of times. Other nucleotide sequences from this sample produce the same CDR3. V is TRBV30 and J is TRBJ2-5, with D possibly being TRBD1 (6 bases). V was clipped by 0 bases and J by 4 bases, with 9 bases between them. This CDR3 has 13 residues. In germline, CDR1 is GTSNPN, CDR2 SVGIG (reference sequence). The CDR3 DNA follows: TGTGCCTGGAGTGTATTAGGGGGAGAGACCCAGTACTTC. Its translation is CAWSVLGGETQYF.

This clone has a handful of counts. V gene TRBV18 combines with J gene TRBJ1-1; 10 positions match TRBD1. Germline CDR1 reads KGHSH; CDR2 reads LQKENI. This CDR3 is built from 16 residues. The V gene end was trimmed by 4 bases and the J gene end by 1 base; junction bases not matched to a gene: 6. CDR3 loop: CASSLRTGGQNTEAFF. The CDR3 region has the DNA TGTGCCAGCTCACTACGGACAGGGGGACAGAACACTGAAGCTTTCTTT.

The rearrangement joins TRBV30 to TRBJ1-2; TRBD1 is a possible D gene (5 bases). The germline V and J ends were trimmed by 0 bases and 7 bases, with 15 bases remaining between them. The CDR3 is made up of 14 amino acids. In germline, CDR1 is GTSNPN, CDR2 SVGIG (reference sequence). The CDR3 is CAWSVSGQGGGYTF. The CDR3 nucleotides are TGTGCCTGGAGTGTGAGCGGGCAGGGCGGTGGCTACACCTTC.